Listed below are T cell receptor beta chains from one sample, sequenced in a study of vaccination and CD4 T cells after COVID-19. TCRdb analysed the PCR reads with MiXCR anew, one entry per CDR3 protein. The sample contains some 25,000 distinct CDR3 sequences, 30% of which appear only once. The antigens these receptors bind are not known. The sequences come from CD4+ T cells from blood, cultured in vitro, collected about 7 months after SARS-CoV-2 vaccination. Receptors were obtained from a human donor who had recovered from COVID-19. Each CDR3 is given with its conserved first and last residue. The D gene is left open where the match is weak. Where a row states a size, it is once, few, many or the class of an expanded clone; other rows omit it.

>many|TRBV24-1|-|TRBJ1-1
TGTGCCACCAGTGGATCCACGAACACTGAAGCTTTCTTT
CATSGSTNTEAFF
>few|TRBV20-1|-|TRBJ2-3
TGCAGTGCCTCTGCGGGCGGGAAGCTAGATACGCAGTATTTT
CSASAGGKLDTQYF
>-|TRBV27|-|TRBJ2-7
TGTGCCAGCAGTGGGAAGGGCAGGGCTATGGACGAGCAGTACTTC
CASSGKGRAMDEQYF
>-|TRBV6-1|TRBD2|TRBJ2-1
TGTGCCAGCAGGGAGGGTAGCGGGAGGGCCTTGCCCCAGTTCTTC
CASREGSGRALPQFF
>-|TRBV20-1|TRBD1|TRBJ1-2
TGCAGTGCCACAGGGGGCGAACTCCCATCCGGCTACACCTTC
CSATGGELPSGYTF
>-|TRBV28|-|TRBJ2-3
TGTGCCAGCAGCCTTCTGGGGGTAGATACGCAGTATTTT
CASSLLGVDTQYF
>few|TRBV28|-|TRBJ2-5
TGTGCCAGCAGTTTATCAGCCGCGGCAACCCCCATGAGGGAGACCCAGTACTTC
CASSLSAAATPMRETQYF
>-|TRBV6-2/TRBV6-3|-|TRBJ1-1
TGTGCCAGCAGCGATTCGTGGGGGAACACTGAAGCTTTCTTT
CASSDSWGNTEAFF
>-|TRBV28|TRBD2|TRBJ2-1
TGTGCCAGCAGTTTATTGGGACTAGCTGCCAATGAGCAGTTCTTC
CASSLLGLAANEQFF
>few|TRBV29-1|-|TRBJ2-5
TGCAGCGTTGTACTCCAGGCGATAGAGACCCAGTACTTC
CSVVLQAIETQYF
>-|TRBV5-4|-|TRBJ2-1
TGTGCCAGCAGCTTGAGGGCTAGCGCCGTGAATGAGCAGTTCTTC
CASSLRASAVNEQFF
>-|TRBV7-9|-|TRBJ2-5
TGTGCCAGCAGCTCAGTGAGGGGGGCGGGGCAAGAGACCCAGTACTTC
CASSSVRGAGQETQYF
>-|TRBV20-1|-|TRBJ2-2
TGCAGTGCTAGTCGCGCACTAGCGAACACCGGGGAGCTGTTTTTT
CSASRALANTGELFF
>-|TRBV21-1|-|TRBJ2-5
TGTGCCAGCAGCAAGGAGGGAGAGGGGCAGGAGACCCAGTACTTC
CASSKEGEGQETQYF
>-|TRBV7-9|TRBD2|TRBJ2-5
TGTGCCAGCAGCTTAGCAAGCGGGAGGGCCGGGGAGACCCAGTACTTC
CASSLASGRAGETQYF
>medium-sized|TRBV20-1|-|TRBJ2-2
TGCAGTGCTAGCTGGGGGACGAACACCGGGGAGCTGTTTTTT
CSASWGTNTGELFF
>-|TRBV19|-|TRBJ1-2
TGTGCCAGTACCGCACAGGAGCTCTTTAATGGCTACACCTTC
CASTAQELFNGYTF
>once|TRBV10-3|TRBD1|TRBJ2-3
TGTGCCATCAGGGGGGACAGGGGGAGCACAGATACGCAGTATTTT
CAIRGDRGSTDTQYF
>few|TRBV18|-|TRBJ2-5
TGTGCCAGCTCACCACCGTCAGGGTGGGAGACCCAGTACTTC
CASSPPSGWETQYF
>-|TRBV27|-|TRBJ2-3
TGTGCCTCTCGCGGGGTTAGCACAGATACGCAGTATTTT
CASRGVSTDTQYF
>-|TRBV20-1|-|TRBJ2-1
TGTAGTGCTAGTACTCCGTTCCACTACAATGAGCAGTTCTTC
CSASTPFHYNEQFF
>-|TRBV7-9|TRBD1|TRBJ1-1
TGTGCCAGCAGCCGACAGGGGGCTGGGGAAGCTTTCTTT
CASSRQGAGEAFF
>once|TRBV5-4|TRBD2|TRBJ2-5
TGTGCCAGCAGCTTGGGTGCGGGAGGGACAAACCGCCAAGAGACCCAGTACTTC
CASSLGAGGTNRQETQYF
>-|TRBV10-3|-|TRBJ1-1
TGTGCCATCAGTAACAGGGATAGCACTGAAGCTTTCTTT
CAISNRDSTEAFF
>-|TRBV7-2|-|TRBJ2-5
TGTGCCAGCAGCTTATCTAACCAAGAGACCCAGTACTTC
CASSLSNQETQYF
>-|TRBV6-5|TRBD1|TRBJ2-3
TGTGCCAGCAGTTACCTAGGGACAGGGACAGATACGCAGTATTTT
CASSYLGTGTDTQYF
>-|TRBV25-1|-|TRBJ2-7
TGTGCCAGCAGTGTCTTCTACGAGCAGTACTTC
CASSVFYEQYF
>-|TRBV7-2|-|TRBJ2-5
TGTGCCAGCAGCTTTAAAGCGGACCAAGAGACCCAGTACTTC
CASSFKADQETQYF